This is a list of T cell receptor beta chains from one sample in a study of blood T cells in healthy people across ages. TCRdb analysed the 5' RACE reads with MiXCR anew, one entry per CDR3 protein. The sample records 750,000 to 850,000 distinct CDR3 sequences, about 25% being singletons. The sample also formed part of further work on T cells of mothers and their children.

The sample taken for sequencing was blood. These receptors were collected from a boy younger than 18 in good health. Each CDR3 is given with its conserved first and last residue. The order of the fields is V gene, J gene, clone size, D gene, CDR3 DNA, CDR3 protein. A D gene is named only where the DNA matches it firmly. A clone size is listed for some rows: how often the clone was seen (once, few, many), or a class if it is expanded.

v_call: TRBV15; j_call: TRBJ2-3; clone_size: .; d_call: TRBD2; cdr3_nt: TGTGCCACCAAGAACGGGGGGAAGAGCACAGATACGCAGTATTTT; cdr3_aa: CATKNGGKSTDTQYF
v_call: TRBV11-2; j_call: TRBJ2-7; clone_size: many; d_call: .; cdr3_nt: TGTGCCAGCAGCGCAAGAGTCGCAGCCCTAAGCTCCTACGAGCAGTACTTC; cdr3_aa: CASSARVAALSSYEQYF
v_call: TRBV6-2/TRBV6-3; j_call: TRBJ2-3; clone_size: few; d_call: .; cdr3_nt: TGTGCCAGCAGGAGGCCGGAGGCGACAGGTACGCAGTATTTT; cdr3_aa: CASRRPEATGTQYF
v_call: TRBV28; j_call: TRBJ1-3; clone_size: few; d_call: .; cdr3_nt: TGTGCCAGCAGCCGAAGAGCGACAGCCGCCTCTGGAAACACCATATATTTT; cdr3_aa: CASSRRATAASGNTIYF
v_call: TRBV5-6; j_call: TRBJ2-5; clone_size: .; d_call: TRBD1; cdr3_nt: TGTGCCAGCAGCTTCTGGACAGGGGACATTCAAGAGACCCAGTACTTC; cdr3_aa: CASSFWTGDIQETQYF
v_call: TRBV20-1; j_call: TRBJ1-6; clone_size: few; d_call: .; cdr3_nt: TGCAGTGCTATCCGGGACTCACCCCTCCACTTT; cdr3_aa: CSAIRDSPLHF
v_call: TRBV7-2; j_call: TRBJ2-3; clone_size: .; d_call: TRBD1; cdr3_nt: TGTGCCAGCAGCCGCCTCGGACAGGAAGGGGGAGTTCGGGCAGATACGCAGTATTTT; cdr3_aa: CASSRLGQEGGVRADTQYF
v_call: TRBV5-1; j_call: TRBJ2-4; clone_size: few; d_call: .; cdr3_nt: TGCGCCAGCAGCTTGGCCAGTGAAAACATTCAGTACTTC; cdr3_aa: CASSLASENIQYF
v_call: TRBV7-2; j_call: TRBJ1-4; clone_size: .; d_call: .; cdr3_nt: TGTGCCAGCAGCCAGGGGATCAGGGGTGAAAAACTGTTTTTT; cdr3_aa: CASSQGIRGEKLFF
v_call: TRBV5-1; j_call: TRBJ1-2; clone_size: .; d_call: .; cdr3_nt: TGCGCCAGCAGCTCGGGACCATCTACTGCTAACTATGGCTACACCTTC; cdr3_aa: CASSSGPSTANYGYTF
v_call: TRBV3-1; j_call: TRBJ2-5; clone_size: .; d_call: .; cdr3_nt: TGTGCCAGCGACGCGTCGGGGCGCTGGGAGACCCAGTACTTC; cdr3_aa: CASDASGRWETQYF
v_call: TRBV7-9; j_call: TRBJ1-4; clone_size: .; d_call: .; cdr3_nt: TGTGCCAGCAGCTTAACCGGGACCAGGTGGGAAAAACTGTTTTTT; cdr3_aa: CASSLTGTRWEKLFF
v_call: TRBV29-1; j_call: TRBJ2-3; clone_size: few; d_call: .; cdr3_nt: TGCAGCGTATCTAGCAAGGGGACAGATACGCAGTATTTT; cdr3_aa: CSVSSKGTDTQYF
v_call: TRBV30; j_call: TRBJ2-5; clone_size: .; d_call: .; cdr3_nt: TGTGCCTGGAGGGGGTACCAAGAGACCCAGTACTTC; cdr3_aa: CAWRGYQETQYF
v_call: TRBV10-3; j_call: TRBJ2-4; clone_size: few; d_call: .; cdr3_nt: TGTGCCATCAGTGAGAGCGGGACATACATTCAGTACTTC; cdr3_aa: CAISESGTYIQYF
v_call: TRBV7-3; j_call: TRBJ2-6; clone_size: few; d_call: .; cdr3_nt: TGTGCCAGCAGCTTATTGGCGGGATCCAACTCTGGGGCCAACGTCCTGACTTTC; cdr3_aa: CASSLLAGSNSGANVLTF
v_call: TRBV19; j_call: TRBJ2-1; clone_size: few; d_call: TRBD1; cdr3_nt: TGTGCCAGTAGTAGGGACAGGGGATTATTGAATGAGCAGTTCTTC; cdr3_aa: CASSRDRGLLNEQFF
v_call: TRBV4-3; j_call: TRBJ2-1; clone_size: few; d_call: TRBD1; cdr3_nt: TGCGCCAGCAGCCAAGGATGGGGACAGTACAATGAGCAGTTCTTC; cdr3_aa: CASSQGWGQYNEQFF
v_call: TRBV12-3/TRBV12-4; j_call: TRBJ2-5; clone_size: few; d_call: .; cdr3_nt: TGTGCCAGCAGTTCTAGCGTGGAGACCCAGTACTTC; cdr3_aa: CASSSSVETQYF
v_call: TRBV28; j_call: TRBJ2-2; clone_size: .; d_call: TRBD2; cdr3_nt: TGTGCCAGCCGTTCCCCAAAAACACTAGCGCCGAACACCGGGGAGCTGTTTTTT; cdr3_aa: CASRSPKTLAPNTGELFF
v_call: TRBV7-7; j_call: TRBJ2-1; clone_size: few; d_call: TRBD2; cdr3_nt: TGTGCTAGCAGCCCGACGGAACTAGCGGGAGGGGATGAGCAGTTCTTC; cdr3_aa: CASSPTELAGGDEQFF
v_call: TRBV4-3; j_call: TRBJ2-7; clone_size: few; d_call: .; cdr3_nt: TGCGCCAGCAGCCAAGGCTGGAACTCCTACGAGCAGTACTTC; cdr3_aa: CASSQGWNSYEQYF
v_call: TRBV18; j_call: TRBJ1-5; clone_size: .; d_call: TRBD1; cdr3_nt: TGTGCCAGCTCACCACCGCGCGACAGGGTCTATCAGCCCCAGCATTTT; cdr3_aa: CASSPPRDRVYQPQHF
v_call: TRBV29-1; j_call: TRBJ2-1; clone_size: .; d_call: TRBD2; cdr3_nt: TGCAGCGTTGAAGGGGGGGGCTCCTACAATGAGCAGTTCTTC; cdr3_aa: CSVEGGGSYNEQFF
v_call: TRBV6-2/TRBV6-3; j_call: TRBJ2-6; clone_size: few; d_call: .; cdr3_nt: TGTGCCAGCAGTTCCGGACAGCACTCTGGGGCCAACGTCCTGACTTTC; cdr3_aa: CASSSGQHSGANVLTF
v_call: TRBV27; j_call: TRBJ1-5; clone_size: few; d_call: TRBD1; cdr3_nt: TGTGCCAGCAGTACCGGACAGGGCCGGAATCAGCCCCAGCATTTT; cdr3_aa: CASSTGQGRNQPQHF
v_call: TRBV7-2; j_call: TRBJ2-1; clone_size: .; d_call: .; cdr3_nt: TGTGCCAGCAGCCCGTTTGGGGGGAATGAGCAGTTCTTC; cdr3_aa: CASSPFGGNEQFF
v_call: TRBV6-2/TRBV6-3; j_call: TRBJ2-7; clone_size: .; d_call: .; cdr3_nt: TGTGCCAGCAATCATGGGCAGGGTGAAGACGAGCAGTACTTC; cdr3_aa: CASNHGQGEDEQYF
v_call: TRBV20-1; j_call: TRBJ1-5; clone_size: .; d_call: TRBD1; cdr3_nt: TGCAGTGCAGCAGGACAGGCTGGGAATCAGCCCCAGCATTTT; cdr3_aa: CSAAGQAGNQPQHF
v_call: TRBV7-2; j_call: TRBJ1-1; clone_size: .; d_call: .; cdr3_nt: TGTGCCAGCAGCTTTGCCCTCAGGACTGAAGCTTTCTTT; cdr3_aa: CASSFALRTEAFF
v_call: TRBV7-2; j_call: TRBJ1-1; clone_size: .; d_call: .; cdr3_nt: TGTGCCAGCAGCTTTAATAGTCTGAACACTGAAGCTTTCTTT; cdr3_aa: CASSFNSLNTEAFF
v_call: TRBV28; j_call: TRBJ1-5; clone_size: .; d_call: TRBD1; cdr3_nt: TGTACCAGCAGTTTAAAACAGGGGAGCAATCAGCCCCAGCATTTT; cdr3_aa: CTSSLKQGSNQPQHF
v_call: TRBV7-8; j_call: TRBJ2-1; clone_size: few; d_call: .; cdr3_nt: TGTGCCAGCAGCTTACCGTTGTTTGTAGGGAACTCCTACAATGAGCAGTTCTTC; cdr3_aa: CASSLPLFVGNSYNEQFF
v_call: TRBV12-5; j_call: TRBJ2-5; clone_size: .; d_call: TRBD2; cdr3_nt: TGTAGCGGGGGCGGCATAAGACAAGAGACCCAGTACTTC; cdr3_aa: CSGGGIRQETQYF
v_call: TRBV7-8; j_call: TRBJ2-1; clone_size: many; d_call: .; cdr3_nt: TGTGCCAGCAGCTTAGGAGGGATTGGAGAGCAGTTCTTC; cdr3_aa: CASSLGGIGEQFF
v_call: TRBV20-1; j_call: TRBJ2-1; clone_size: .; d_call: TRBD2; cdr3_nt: TGCAGTGCTCCTAGCGGGACCTACAATGAGCAGTTCTTC; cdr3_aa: CSAPSGTYNEQFF
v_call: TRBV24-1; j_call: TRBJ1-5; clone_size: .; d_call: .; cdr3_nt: TGTGCCCCCCGAGGACGCAACAATCAGCCCCAGCATTTT; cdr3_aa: CAPRGRNNQPQHF
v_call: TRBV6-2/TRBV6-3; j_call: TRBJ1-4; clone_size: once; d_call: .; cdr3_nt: TGTGCCAGCAGTTGGACGGGTGAAAAACTGGTTTTT; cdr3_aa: CASSWTGEKLVF
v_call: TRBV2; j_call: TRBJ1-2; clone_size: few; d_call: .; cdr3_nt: TGTGCCAGCAGTGCCGCCCCCGGGGGACTAAACTATGGCTACACCTTC; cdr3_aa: CASSAAPGGLNYGYTF
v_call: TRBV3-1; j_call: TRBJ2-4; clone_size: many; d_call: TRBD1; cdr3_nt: TGTGCCAGCAGCCAAGGACAGGGGAAAAACATTCAGTACTTC; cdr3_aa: CASSQGQGKNIQYF
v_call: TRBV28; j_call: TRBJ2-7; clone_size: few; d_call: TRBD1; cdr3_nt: TGTGCCAGCAAGCGGGGACAGGGACGCTACGAGCAGTACTTC; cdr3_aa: CASKRGQGRYEQYF
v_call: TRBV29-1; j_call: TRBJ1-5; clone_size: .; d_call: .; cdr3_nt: TGCAGCGCCCTGACGGATAGCAATCAGCCCCAGCATTTT; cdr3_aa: CSALTDSNQPQHF
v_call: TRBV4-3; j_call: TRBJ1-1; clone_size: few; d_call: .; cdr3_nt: TGCGCCAGCAGCCAAGAAGGGTTGGCATACATGAACACTGAAGCTTTCTTT; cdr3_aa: CASSQEGLAYMNTEAFF
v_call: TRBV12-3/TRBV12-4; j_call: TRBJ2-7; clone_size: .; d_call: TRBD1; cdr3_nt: TGTGCCAGCAGTTGGGGACAGGGTCTCTACGAGCAGTACTTC; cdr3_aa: CASSWGQGLYEQYF
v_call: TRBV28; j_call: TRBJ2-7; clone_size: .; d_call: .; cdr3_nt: TGTGCCAGCAGTCCGGTCCCGTGGGTGCAGTACTTC; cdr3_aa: CASSPVPWVQYF
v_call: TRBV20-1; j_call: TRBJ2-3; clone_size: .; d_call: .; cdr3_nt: TGCAGTGCCATTACCGGGCGGACTACTCGCGCGGATACGCAGTATTTT; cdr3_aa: CSAITGRTTRADTQYF
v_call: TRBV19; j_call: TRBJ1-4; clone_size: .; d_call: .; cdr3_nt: TGTGCCAGTAGTGAGACGGCCACAGGGTTCAATGAAAAACTGTTTTTT; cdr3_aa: CASSETATGFNEKLFF
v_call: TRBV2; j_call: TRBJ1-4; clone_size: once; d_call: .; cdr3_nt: TGTGCCGGGCAGGACAGACCAACTAATGAAAAACTGTTTTTT; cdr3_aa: CAGQDRPTNEKLFF
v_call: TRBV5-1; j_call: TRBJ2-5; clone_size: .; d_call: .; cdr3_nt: TGCGCCAGCAGCTTGGAAGGGAACACGGAGACCCAGTACTTC; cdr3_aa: CASSLEGNTETQYF